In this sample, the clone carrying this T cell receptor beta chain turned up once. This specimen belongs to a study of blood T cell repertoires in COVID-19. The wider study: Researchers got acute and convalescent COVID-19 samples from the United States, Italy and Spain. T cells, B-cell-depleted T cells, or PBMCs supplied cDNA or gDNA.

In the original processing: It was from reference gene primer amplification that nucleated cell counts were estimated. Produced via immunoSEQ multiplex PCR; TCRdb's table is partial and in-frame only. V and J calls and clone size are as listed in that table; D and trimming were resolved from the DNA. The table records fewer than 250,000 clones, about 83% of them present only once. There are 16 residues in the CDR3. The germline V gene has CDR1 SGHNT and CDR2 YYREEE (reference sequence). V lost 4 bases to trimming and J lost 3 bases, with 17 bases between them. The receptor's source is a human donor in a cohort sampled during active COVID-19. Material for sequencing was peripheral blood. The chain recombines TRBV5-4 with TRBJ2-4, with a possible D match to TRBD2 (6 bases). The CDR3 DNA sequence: TGTGCCAGCAGCCCCCCGGGGTTAGCGGACAAAAACATTCAGTACTTC. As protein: CASSPPGLADKNIQYF.